The rows below give T cell receptor beta chains drawn from one sample of a study of long-term antiretroviral therapy in people with HIV. This table comes from immunoSEQ multiplex PCR, and its TCRdb copy is limited to in-frame clones, with some not included. Among about 16,000 clones, around 80% were seen once, and the ten largest hold 20% to 25%. Sequencing used unsorted PBMCs, obtained 2.1 years after starting antiretroviral therapy. These TCRs come from a man in his forties with HIV. CDR3s include the opening cysteine and the closing phenylalanine or tryptophan. A D gene is named only where the DNA matches it firmly. Not all rows give a size; the values are once, few, many and, for expanded clones, a class.

clone size,J gene,V gene,D gene,CDR3 DNA,CDR3 protein
.,TRBJ2-7,TRBV6-1,.,TGTGCCAGCAGTGAAGGGGACTTCCTAACCTACGAGCAGTACTTC,CASSEGDFLTYEQYF
.,TRBJ1-1,TRBV5-6,.,TGTGCCAGCAGCTTGACCAGGGATTGGGCCATGAACACTGAAGCTTTCTTT,CASSLTRDWAMNTEAFF
.,TRBJ1-3,TRBV5-1,.,TGCGCCAGCAGCTTGAACGGCCACTCTGGAAACACCATATATTTT,CASSLNGHSGNTIYF
once,TRBJ1-3,TRBV11-2,.,TGTGCCAGCAGCAATCGGGAGACCTCTGGAAACACCATATATTTT,CASSNRETSGNTIYF
.,TRBJ2-7,TRBV10-2,TRBD1,TGCGCCAGCAGTGAGTCTCGACAGGGGGCGGTCGAGCAGTACTTC,CASSESRQGAVEQYF
.,TRBJ2-3,TRBV4-2,.,TGTGCCAGCAGCGATCGGGCTAGCCTAACAGATACGCAGTATTTT,CASSDRASLTDTQYF
.,TRBJ2-7,TRBV30,TRBD1,TGTGCCTGGGATAGGACAGGGGGAATCCACGAGCAGTACTTC,CAWDRTGGIHEQYF
once,TRBJ1-5,TRBV6-5,.,TGTGCCAGCAGCCCACAGGGAAATCAGCCCCAGCATTTT,CASSPQGNQPQHF
.,TRBJ2-7,TRBV6-1,.,TGTGCCAGCAGTCCAACCCCCTACGAGCAGTACTTC,CASSPTPYEQYF
.,TRBJ1-5,TRBV9,.,TGTGCCAGCAGCGCATTCGGGACAACCAATCAGCCCCAGCATTTT,CASSAFGTTNQPQHF
once,TRBJ2-7,TRBV29-1,.,TGCAGCGTTGCATCACAACCCTACGAGCAGTACTTC,CSVASQPYEQYF
once,TRBJ1-6,TRBV6-1,.,TGTGCCAGCAGCGCAGGAAGCTCCTATAATTCACCCCTCCACTTT,CASSAGSSYNSPLHF
once,TRBJ1-1,TRBV18,.,TGTGCCAGCTCACCAGGGGAGGCCCGCCACACTGAAGCTTTCTTT,CASSPGEARHTEAFF
.,TRBJ2-7,TRBV2,TRBD2,TGTGCCAGCAGCCGGGGGGTTTCCTACGAGCAGTACTTC,CASSRGVSYEQYF
.,TRBJ2-5,TRBV10-1,TRBD1,TGCGCCAGCAGTGCCCTGACAGGGGGCGTAGAGACCCAGTACTTC,CASSALTGGVETQYF
few,TRBJ1-1,TRBV6-5,.,TGTGCCAGCAGTTTGAGGAAGAACACTGAAGCTTTCTTT,CASSLRKNTEAFF
once,TRBJ1-1,TRBV4-1,.,TGCGCCAGCAGCCAAGAATATCACACTGAAGCTTTCTTT,CASSQEYHTEAFF
.,TRBJ1-3,TRBV30,.,TGTGCCTGGAGTCCCGGCGTCTCTGGAAACACCATATATTTT,CAWSPGVSGNTIYF
.,TRBJ2-7,TRBV4-2,TRBD2,TGTGCCAGCAGCCACCTAAGTCAGGCTAGCGGGGCCTACGAGCAGTACTTC,CASSHLSQASGAYEQYF
once,TRBJ2-7,TRBV7-8,TRBD1,TGTGCCAGCAGCAAAAACCGGGACAGGGTTTACGAGCAGTACTTC,CASSKNRDRVYEQYF
.,TRBJ1-4,TRBV4-2,.,TGTGCCAGCAGCCACCCAAGCTCCCCTAATGAAAAACTGTTTTTT,CASSHPSSPNEKLFF
.,TRBJ2-7,TRBV29-1,TRBD2,TGCAGCGTTGACCCCGGGGGGGAGGGTTACGAGCAGTACTTC,CSVDPGGEGYEQYF
few,TRBJ2-2,TRBV19,TRBD2,TGTGCCAGTACCCCGGGGGGGACTAACACCGGGGAGCTGTTTTTT,CASTPGGTNTGELFF
.,TRBJ1-1,TRBV19,.,TGTGCCAGTAGTATAGATTTCCGAGCCCCCGAAGCTTTCTTT,CASSIDFRAPEAFF
few,TRBJ2-7,TRBV12-2,.,TGTGCAAGTCGCTTAGTGGACCTTTTC,CASRLVDLF
.,TRBJ2-7,TRBV7-9,TRBD1,TGTGCCAGCAGCTTAGCTACAGGGGGGCTCTACTCCTACGAGCAGTACTTC,CASSLATGGLYSYEQYF
.,TRBJ2-3,TRBV6-6,TRBD2,TGTGCCAGCAGTTCCTTAGCGGGGCTCGGCACAGATACGCAGTATTTT,CASSSLAGLGTDTQYF